The 26 T cell receptor beta chains below were found in one sample sequenced in a study of T cells after yellow fever vaccination. TCRdb ran MiXCR on the 5' RACE reads and lists one entry per CDR3 protein. The data contain hundreds of thousands of distinct CDR3 sequences, roughly an eighth of them singletons. The material sequenced was PBMCs, taken on the day of the yellow fever booster vaccination. The receptors here all came from a man aged 25-40 years who received the YFV17D yellow fever vaccine.

The V gene is TRBV6-5, the J gene TRBJ1-2, with D unclear. The germline gives CDR1 MNHEY, CDR2 SVGAGI. The CDR3 has 13 amino acids. V was trimmed by 2 bases and J by 1 base, leaving 5 bases between them. The CDR3 sequence is CASSYHNNYGYTF. Here the CDR3 DNA reads TGTGCCAGCAGTTACCATAATAACTATGGCTACACCTTC.

This clonotype has just a few counts. The CDR3 nucleotides read TGTGCCTGGAGTGTCCCGGAGCAGTACTTC. As protein: CAWSVPEQYF. J is TRBJ2-7 and V is TRBV30, with D hard to call. Germline V gene data show CDR1 as GTSNPN and CDR2 as SVGIG (reference sequence). The ends were cut back, 0 bases at V and 7 bases at J, with 4 bases in the middle. The length of the CDR3 is 10 residues.

The J gene is TRBJ2-5, the V gene TRBV18; TRBD2 aligns across 10 bases. CDR1 and CDR2 (germline): KGHSH, LQKENI. The CDR3 is 14 amino acids. J gave up 7 bases and V 2 bases, and 4 bases lay outside the gene matches. Written as DNA, the CDR3 is TGTGCCAGCTCACCAGGGACTAGCGAAAGGACCCAGTACTTC. Amino acids: CASSPGTSERTQYF.

This clonotype was seen only a few times. The J gene is TRBJ2-5, the V gene TRBV18; a weak D match, TRBD1 (5 bases). V shed 5 bases and J shed 5 bases, with 15 bases lying between them. The CDR3 spans 14 residues. The germline gives CDR1 KGHSH, CDR2 LQKENI. For the CDR3, the DNA is TGTGCCAGCTCATCCTTTGGGGCGATTGAGACCCAGTACTTC. Protein product: CASSSFGAIETQYF.

This clonotype came up a few times. J is TRBJ2-3 and V is TRBV27; a possible D gene is TRBD2 (6 bases). Per germline, CDR1 MNHEY and CDR2 SMNVEV (reference sequence). V lost 0 bases to trimming and J lost 3 bases, with 16 bases between them. The CDR3 length is 17 residues. The CDR3 region is CASSLSQTSSLTDTQYF. The CDR3 nucleotides read TGTGCCAGCAGTTTATCTCAGACTAGTAGTTTGACAGATACGCAGTATTTT.

The CDR3 here is CASSTRYRLSNTEAFF. The CDR3 DNA sequence: TGTGCCAGCAGCACGCGGTACAGGTTGAGCAACACTGAAGCTTTCTTT. This rearrangement joins TRBV7-8 to TRBJ1-1, with D perhaps TRBD1 (5 bases). Germline assignment: CDR1 SGHVS and CDR2 FQNEAQ. The CDR3 extends over 16 amino acids. V was cut by 5 bases and J by 2 bases, with 18 bases left in between.

This clonotype came up a few times. This rearrangement joins TRBV12-3 or TRBV12-4 to TRBJ2-2, with TRBD2 as a possible D gene (6 bases). The V end was cut by 9 bases, the J end by 4 bases, with 18 bases between. The CDR3 sequence is 15 residues long. This CDR3 is CASLGSGEGTGELFF. As DNA, the CDR3 is TGTGCCAGTCTTGGATCGGGAGAGGGCACCGGGGAGCTGTTTTTT.

This clonotype was detected a few times. This chain uses TRBV9 with TRBJ2-1, with D maybe TRBD1 (5 bases). Trimming left V 1 base short and J 10 bases short, with 9 bases between. CDR1 SGDLS and CDR2 YYNGEE come from the germline V gene. The CDR3 covers 12 residues. CDR3 DNA: TGTGCCAGCAGCGTACAGGGTGGCGAGCAGTTCTTC. Amino acids: CASSVQGGEQFF.

This clonotype was detected ten times or more. The chain has TRBV29-1 and TRBJ1-1, with unresolved D. Per germline, CDR1 SQVTM and CDR2 ANQGSEA. The CDR3 loop spans 13 amino acids. V was clipped by 2 bases and J by 4 bases, with 11 bases between them. The CDR3 nucleotides read TGCAGCGTTGAAAGTAGTGGGAGCACTGAAGCTTTCTTT. This codes for CSVESSGSTEAFF.

This clonotype has just a few counts. V and J are TRBV5-1 and TRBJ2-6; possible D gene TRBD1, 6 bases. The CDR3 has 17 amino acids. Germline lookup yields CDR1 SGHRS and CDR2 YFSETQ. V shed 4 bases and J shed 0 bases, with 14 bases lying between them. The CDR3, as DNA: TGCGCCAGCAGCCTTCCGGGACAAAACTCTGGGGCCAACGTCCTGACTTTC. Encoded protein: CASSLPGQNSGANVLTF.

This clonotype was seen only a few times. The chain links TRBV3-1 to TRBJ2-1; D uncertain. V was clipped by 10 bases and J by 10 bases, with 14 bases between them. The length of the CDR3 is 11 residues. Germline loops: CDR1 LGHDT, CDR2 YNNKEL (reference sequence). CDR3 protein: CATAKAREQFF. CDR3 nucleotide sequence: TGTGCCACCGCTAAAGCCCGAGAGCAGTTCTTC.

This clonotype was seen a few times. The chain combines TRBV20-1 with TRBJ2-1, with TRBD2 matching 12 bases. This CDR3 comprises 15 residues. V lost 6 bases to trimming and J lost 10 bases; unmatched junction nucleotides: 13. Germline CDR1 DFQATT, CDR2 SNEGSKA (reference sequence). The CDR3 DNA reads TGCAGTGCGAGACTAGCGGGAGAGGGGAAGGAGGAGCAGTTCTTC. Amino acid sequence: CSARLAGEGKEEQFF.

This clonotype has just a few counts. The V call is TRBV6-1, the J call TRBJ1-1; 9 bases align to TRBD1. V lost 6 bases, J lost 0 bases, and 8 bases stayed unmatched. In germline, CDR1 is MNHNS, CDR2 SASEGT. The CDR3 sequence is 16 residues long. CDR3 DNA sequence: TGTGCCAGCAGGGCCGGGACAGGGAACATGAACACTGAAGCTTTCTTT. Its translation: CASRAGTGNMNTEAFF.

This clonotype was seen a few times. V and J are TRBV6-2 or TRBV6-3 and TRBJ2-3, with 9 bases lining up with TRBD2. The CDR3 contains 17 residues. Germline V CDR1 and CDR2: MNHEY, SVGEGT. V shed 6 bases, J shed 1 base, and the junction held 11 bases outside the gene matches. The CDR3 DNA reads TGTGCCAGCAGCTATAGGCGAGCGGGAGGAGGCACAGATACGCAGTATTTT. Protein product: CASSYRRAGGGTDTQYF.

In DNA, the CDR3 is TGTGCCAGCAGCTTAGCGACAGGGGGAGTGGATGAGCAGTTCTTC. It codes for CASSLATGGVDEQFF. The chain is built from TRBV7-2 and TRBJ2-1; 9 nucleotides match TRBD1. The CDR3 contains 15 residues. CDR1 SGHTA and CDR2 FQGNSA come from the germline V gene. The ends lost 0 bases at V and 8 bases at J; junction bases unmatched: 5.

The chain joins TRBV5-6 to TRBJ2-5; 10 positions match TRBD2. The germline V gene encodes CDR1 SGHDT and CDR2 YYEEEE. The CDR3 is 13 residues long. After removal of 8 bases from V and 4 bases from J, the junction contained 5 bases not matched to a gene. CDR3 residues: CASGSGRLETQYF. The DNA of the CDR3 is TGTGCCAGTGGTAGCGGGAGGCTAGAGACCCAGTACTTC.

The rearrangement uses TRBV14 and TRBJ1-1; D unresolved. Trimming pared 8 bases from V and 8 bases from J, leaving 18 bases between. There are 13 residues in the CDR3. CDR1 is SGHDN, CDR2 FVKESK, per germline. This CDR3 reads CASGRTRMSEAFF. The CDR3 coding sequence is TGTGCCAGCGGACGGACGAGAATGTCGGAAGCTTTCTTT.

The sample holds many counts of this clonotype. V usage is TRBV10-3 and J usage is TRBJ2-5, with TRBD2 matching over 7 bases. Germline CDR1 reads ENHRY; CDR2 reads SYGVKD. V lost 3 bases, J lost 5 bases, and 9 bases stayed unmatched. This CDR3 spans 15 amino acids. In DNA, the CDR3 is TGTGCCATCAGTGAAAGCGGGACGAGGACGGAGACCCAGTACTTC. It yields the protein CAISESGTRTETQYF.

This sequence joins TRBV27 and TRBJ2-2; D is possibly TRBD1 (5 bases). CDR3 length: 18 amino acids. Germline CDR1 MNHEY, CDR2 SMNVEV (reference sequence). Trimming left V 2 bases short and J 6 bases short, with 22 bases between. The CDR3 here is CASSLSPPGWDAAGELFF. The CDR3 nucleotides read TGTGCCAGCAGTTTAAGCCCCCCAGGGTGGGATGCGGCCGGGGAGCTGTTTTTT.

The V call is TRBV7-8, the J call TRBJ2-5; TRBD1 aligns across 10 bases. In germline, CDR1 is SGHVS, CDR2 FQNEAQ. The CDR3 runs to 15 residues. The junction had 5 bases not matched to a gene; V was cut back by 2 bases and J by 5 bases. The CDR3 protein is CASSLSGTGDETQYF. CDR3 coding DNA: TGTGCCAGCAGCTTATCCGGGACAGGGGACGAGACCCAGTACTTC.

This clonotype occurred a few times. V usage is TRBV12-3 or TRBV12-4 and J usage is TRBJ2-4; D possibly corresponds to TRBD2 (5 bases). CDR3 length equals 14 residues. Trimming shortened V by 5 bases and J by 6 bases, and 14 bases separated the two germline ends. The CDR3 sequence is CASSLLGDGNIQYF. Written as DNA, the CDR3 is TGTGCCAGCAGTCTGCTGGGAGATGGAAACATTCAGTACTTC.

This clonotype has a handful of counts. This chain uses TRBV5-4 with TRBJ1-4, with D unclear. V lost 4 bases and J 7 bases, leaving 14 bases between the germline ends. The CDR3 length is 14 residues. Looked up from germline, CDR1 is SGHNT and CDR2 is YYREEE (reference sequence). The CDR3 here is CASSREARGEKLFF. CDR3 nucleotides: TGTGCCAGCAGCAGGGAGGCCCGGGGTGAAAAACTGTTTTTT.

This clonotype came up a few times. The V gene is TRBV7-8, the J gene TRBJ2-7; no clear D gene. Trimming removed 2 bases from V and 0 bases from J, with 5 bases in between. Germline CDR1 reads SGHVS; CDR2 reads FQNEAQ. This CDR3 has 13 residues. CDR3 residues: CASSLRASYEQYF. The CDR3 DNA sequence: TGTGCCAGCAGCTTAAGGGCCTCCTACGAGCAGTACTTC.

The table lists this clonotype with a few counts. The rearrangement links TRBV5-1 to TRBJ2-1; D is unclear. V lost 4 bases, J lost 4 bases, and 12 bases lay in between. Germline CDR1 reads SGHRS; CDR2 reads YFSETQ. The CDR3 runs to 14 residues. CDR3 residues: CASSPEAQYNEQFF. CDR3 coding DNA: TGCGCCAGCAGCCCCGAGGCACAGTACAATGAGCAGTTCTTC.

The J gene is TRBJ2-2, the V gene TRBV6-2 or TRBV6-3, with TRBD2 as a possible D gene (6 bases). V lost 4 bases, J lost 0 bases, and 18 bases lay in between. The V gene's germline CDR1 is MNHEY and CDR2 SVGEGT. The CDR3 runs 18 residues. The CDR3 loop is CASSSPPLALANTGELFF. CDR3 bases: TGTGCCAGCAGTTCTCCTCCGCTAGCGCTCGCGAACACCGGGGAGCTGTTTTTT.

This clonotype was picked up one time. The chain joins TRBV10-3 to TRBJ2-5; D remains unclear. The V and J ends lost 3 bases and 6 bases respectively, with 8 bases between them. The CDR3 totals 12 residues. Germline CDR1 reads ENHRY; CDR2 reads SYGVKD. The CDR3 DNA follows: TGTGCCATCAGTGATCCCCCGAAGACCCAGTACTTC. Protein sequence: CAISDPPKTQYF.